This passage covers 15 T cell receptor beta chains from one sample sequenced in a study of cytomegalovirus exposure and HLA in healthy donors. It was with 60 Vbeta and 13 Jbeta primers that the PCR ran. Sequencing was performed with immunoSEQ multiplex PCR; in TCRdb, only in-frame clones are kept and a portion is missing. Of over 130,000 clones in the sample, 79% were seen once. The sequencing input was PBMCs. The receptors were gathered from a man aged 50-59 years in good health and CMV-seropositive.

V is TRBV7-9 and J is TRBJ1-1, with D unclear. The CDR3 totals 13 residues. V gave up 4 bases and J gave up 1 base, with 7 bases separating them. CDR1 is SEHNR and CDR2 is FQNEAQ in the germline V gene (reference sequence). This CDR3 is CASSWAANTEAFF. The DNA for the CDR3 is TGTGCCAGCAGCTGGGCAGCGAACACTGAAGCTTTCTTT.

The rearrangement uses TRBV5-1 and TRBJ2-2; perhaps TRBD2 as D (6 bases). The V gene's germline CDR1 is SGHRS and CDR2 YFSETQ. The V end lost 1 base, the J end lost 5 bases, and 12 bases lay between the germline ends. The length of the CDR3 is 15 residues. This CDR3 reads CASSLNGRGTGELFF. CDR3 in DNA: TGCGCCAGCAGCTTGAACGGGAGAGGGACCGGGGAGCTGTTTTTT.

J is TRBJ2-3 and V is TRBV5-1; 7 positions match TRBD1. The germline V gene has CDR1 SGHRS and CDR2 YFSETQ. V lost 4 bases, J lost 6 bases, and 8 bases stayed unmatched. The CDR3 sequence is 14 residues long. The CDR3 reads CASSTRQGYDTQYF. CDR3 nucleotides: TGCGCCAGCAGCACCAGACAGGGTTACGATACGCAGTATTTT.

A remark on this clone: An end of the junction does not agree with germline; a read error may underlie this. The chain recombines TRBV6-5 with TRBJ2-2; 8 nucleotides line up with TRBD1. Germline CDR1 and CDR2: MNHEY and SVGAGI. The CDR3 sequence is 15 residues long. CDR3 residues: CTSSGRDRSPGELFF. The CDR3 DNA is TGTACCAGCAGTGGGCGGGACAGGTCCCCCGGGGAGCTGTTTTTT.

The sample holds a few counts of this clone. CDR3 loop: CASSPTHRGDSDTQYF. In DNA form, the CDR3 reads TGTGCCAGCAGCCCGACTCACCGAGGGGACTCAGATACGCAGTATTTT. The V call is TRBV5-4, the J call TRBJ2-3; D is possibly TRBD2 (6 bases). Looked up from germline, CDR1 is SGHNT and CDR2 is YYREEE (reference sequence). The V and J ends lost 4 bases and 4 bases respectively, with 19 bases between them. CDR3 length: 16 amino acids.

The V call is TRBV30, the J call TRBJ2-7; a possible D gene is TRBD2 (6 bases). The germline CDR1 and CDR2 sequences are GTSNPN and SVGIG (reference sequence). Trimming cost V 0 bases and J 0 bases, with 15 bases left between them. The CDR3 has 16 amino acids. The CDR3 nucleotides read TGTGCCTGGAGTGTAGCTAGAGGACTAAACTCCTACGAGCAGTACTTC. Translating gives CAWSVARGLNSYEQYF.

The chain couples TRBV5-4 to TRBJ2-7; D perhaps matches TRBD1 (5 bases). The CDR3 runs to 13 residues. From germline, CDR1 is SGHNT and CDR2 YYREEE (reference sequence). V was shortened by 0 bases and J by 5 bases, with 9 bases between the two germline ends. The CDR3: CASSLDRWNEQYF. The CDR3 DNA follows: TGTGCCAGCAGCTTGGACAGGTGGAACGAGCAGTACTTC.

V is TRBV14 and J is TRBJ2-5; 7 bases agree with TRBD2. V shed 4 bases and J 2 bases; nucleotides not matched to a gene: 1. Germline V lookup: CDR1 SGHDN, CDR2 FVKESK. The CDR3 spans 13 residues. The CDR3, as DNA: TGTGCCAGCAGCCGCGGGGGACAAGAGACCCAGTACTTC. It is translated as CASSRGGQETQYF.

The chain combines TRBV21-1 with TRBJ2-5; the DNA was not compared with TRBD2, the D call given in the table. The DNA end is more similar to TRBJ2-7, so the J call may be wrong. TRBV21-1 is labeled a pseudogene. This CDR3 comprises 17 residues. The CDR3 nucleotides are TGTGCCAGCAGCATTGGGACTAGCGGGATCGAGGACTACGAGCAGTACTTC. Its translation: CASSIGTSGIEDYEQYF.

J is TRBJ2-7 and V is TRBV28; 12 bases fit TRBD2. The germline V gene has CDR1 MDHEN and CDR2 SYDVKM. The V gene end was trimmed by 3 bases and the J gene end by 5 bases; junction bases not matched to a gene: 5. This CDR3 contains 15 residues. The DNA for the CDR3 is TGTGCCAGCAGTTTGCAGCGGACTAGCGGGAACGAGCAGTACTTC. It specifies CASSLQRTSGNEQYF.

Only a few counts were recorded for this clone. CDR3 in DNA: TGCGCCAGCAGCTCCCGACAGGGGGCCTACGAGCAGTACTTC. It specifies CASSSRQGAYEQYF. The chain has TRBV5-1 and TRBJ2-7; TRBD1 matches at 9 bases. The length of the CDR3 is 14 residues. The J segment lost 2 bases and the V segment lost 3 bases, leaving 3 bases of the junction unmatched. In germline, CDR1 is SGHRS, CDR2 YFSETQ.

V gene TRBV7-9 combines with J gene TRBJ1-2; maybe TRBD1 (5 bases). The CDR3 sequence is 16 residues long. Per germline, CDR1 SEHNR and CDR2 FQNEAQ (reference sequence). The germline V and J ends were trimmed by 6 bases and 3 bases, with 20 bases remaining between them. CDR3 sequence reads: CASRPGDGGGHYGYTF. CDR3 DNA: TGTGCCAGCAGACCCGGGGATGGGGGAGGGCACTATGGCTACACCTTC.

V and J are TRBV27 and TRBJ1-2, with D possibly being TRBD1 (6 bases). The CDR3 contains 14 residues. CDR1 and CDR2 from the germline V gene are MNHEY and SMNVEV (reference sequence). The germline V and J ends were trimmed by 4 bases and 2 bases, with 11 bases remaining between them. CDR3 loop: CASSSHRENYGYTF. The CDR3 nucleotides read TGTGCCAGCAGTTCCCACAGGGAAAACTATGGCTACACCTTC.

This rearrangement joins TRBV6-1 to TRBJ2-7, with TRBD1 identical over 8 bases. Per germline, CDR1 MNHNS and CDR2 SASEGT. V lost 4 bases and J lost 2; bases outside the gene matches: 7. The CDR3 is 15 amino acids. The CDR3, as DNA: TGTGCCAGCAGTGGAGGGACAGGCGTCCCCTACGAGCAGTACTTC. Translation gives CASSGGTGVPYEQYF.

The chain is built from TRBV29-1 and TRBJ2-1; D is perhaps TRBD1 (6 bases). Looked up from germline, CDR1 is SQVTM and CDR2 is ANQGSEA. V was trimmed by 8 bases and J by 0 bases, leaving 11 bases between them. CDR3 size: 13 residues. CDR3 coding DNA: TGCAGCACCGGGACATCCTCCTACAATGAGCAGTTCTTC. This sequence encodes CSTGTSSYNEQFF.